Included here is one T cell receptor (beta chain) sequence, with context. Its target is unknown. The data were obtained in a study of cytomegalovirus exposure and HLA in healthy donors. At the level of the study: The same platform was used for the 130 or so validation repertoires and the roughly 680 first-cohort repertoires, a later analysis reported. Study results and caveats: Published work reported that the classifier diagnosed cytomegalovirus status with high specificity and sensitivity.

Repertoires were generated with immunoSEQ multiplex PCR, while TCRdb's copy carries only in-frame clones and drops some. The table records about 200,000 clones, about nine tenths of them present only once. The sequence was collected from a woman between 18 and 29 years old in good health and CMV-seropositive. Source material: PBMCs.

The CDR3 region has the DNA TGCGCCAGCAGCTGGGACAGGGAGGTTCCCACCGGGGAGCTGTTTTTT. This gives the protein CASSWDREVPTGELFF. This chain connects TRBV5-1 to TRBJ2-2; 9 bases agree with TRBD1. Trimming removed 3 bases from V and 4 bases from J; junction bases left unmatched: 7. The length of the CDR3 is 16 residues. CDR1 is SGHRS and CDR2 is YFSETQ in the germline V gene.